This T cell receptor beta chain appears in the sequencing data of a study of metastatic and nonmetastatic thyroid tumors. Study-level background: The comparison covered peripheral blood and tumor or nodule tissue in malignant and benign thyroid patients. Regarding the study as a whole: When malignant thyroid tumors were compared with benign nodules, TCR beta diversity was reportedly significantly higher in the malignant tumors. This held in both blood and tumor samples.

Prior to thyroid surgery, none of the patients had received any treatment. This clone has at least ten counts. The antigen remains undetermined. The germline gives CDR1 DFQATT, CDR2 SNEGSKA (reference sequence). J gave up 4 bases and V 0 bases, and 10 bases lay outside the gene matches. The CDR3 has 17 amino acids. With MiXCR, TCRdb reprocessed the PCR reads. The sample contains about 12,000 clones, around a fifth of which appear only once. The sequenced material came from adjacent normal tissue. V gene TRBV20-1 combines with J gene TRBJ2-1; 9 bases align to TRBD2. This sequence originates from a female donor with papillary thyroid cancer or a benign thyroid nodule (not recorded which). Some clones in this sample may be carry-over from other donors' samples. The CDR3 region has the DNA TGCAGTGCTAGAGATTTGATGGCGGGAGGGATTTACAATGAGCAGTTCTTC. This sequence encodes CSARDLMAGGIYNEQFF.